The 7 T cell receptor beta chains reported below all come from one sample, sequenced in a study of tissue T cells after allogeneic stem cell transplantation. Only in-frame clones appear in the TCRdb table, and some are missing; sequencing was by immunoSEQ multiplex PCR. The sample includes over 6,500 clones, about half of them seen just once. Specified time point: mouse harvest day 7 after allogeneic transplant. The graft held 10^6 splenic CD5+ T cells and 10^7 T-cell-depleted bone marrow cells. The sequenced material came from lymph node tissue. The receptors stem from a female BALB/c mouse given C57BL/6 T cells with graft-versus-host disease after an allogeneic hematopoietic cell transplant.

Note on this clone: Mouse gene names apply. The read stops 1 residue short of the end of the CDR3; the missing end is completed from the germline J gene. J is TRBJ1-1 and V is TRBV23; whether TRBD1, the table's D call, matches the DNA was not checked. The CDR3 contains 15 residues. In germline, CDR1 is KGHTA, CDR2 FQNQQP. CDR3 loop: CSSSRDSKSNTEVFF. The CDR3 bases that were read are TGCTCCAGCAGTCGGGACAGCAAATCAAACACAGAAGTCTTC. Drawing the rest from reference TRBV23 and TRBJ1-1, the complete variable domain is DAAVTQKPRYLIKMKGQEAEMKCIPEKGHTAVFWYQQKQSKELKFLIYFQNQQPLDQIDMVKERFSAVCPSSSLCSLGIRTCEAEDSALYLCSSSRDSKSNTEVFFGKGTRLTVV.

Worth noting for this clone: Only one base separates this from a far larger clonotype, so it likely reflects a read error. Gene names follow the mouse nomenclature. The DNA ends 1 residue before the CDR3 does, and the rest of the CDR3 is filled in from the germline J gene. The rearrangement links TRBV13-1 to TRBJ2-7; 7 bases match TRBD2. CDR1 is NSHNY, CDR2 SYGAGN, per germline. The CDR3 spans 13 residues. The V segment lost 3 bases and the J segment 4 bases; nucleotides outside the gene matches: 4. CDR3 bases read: TGTGCCAGCAGTGGAGACTGGGCTTATGAACAGTAC. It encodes CASSGDWAYEQY. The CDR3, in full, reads CASSGDWAYEQYF.

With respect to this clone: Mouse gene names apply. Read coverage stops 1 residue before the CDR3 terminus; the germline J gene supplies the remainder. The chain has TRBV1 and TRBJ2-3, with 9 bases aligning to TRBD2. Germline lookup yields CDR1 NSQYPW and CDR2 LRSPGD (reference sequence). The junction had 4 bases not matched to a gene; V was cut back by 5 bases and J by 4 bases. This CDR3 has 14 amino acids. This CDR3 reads CTCSSGLGPETLYF. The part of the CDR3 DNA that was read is TGCACCTGCAGTTCGGGACTGGGACCAGAAACGCTGTAT.

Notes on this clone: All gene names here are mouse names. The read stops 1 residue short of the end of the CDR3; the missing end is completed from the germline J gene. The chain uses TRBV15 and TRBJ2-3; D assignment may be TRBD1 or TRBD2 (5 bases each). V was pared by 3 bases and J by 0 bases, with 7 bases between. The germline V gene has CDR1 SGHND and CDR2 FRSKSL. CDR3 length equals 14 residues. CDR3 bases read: TGTGCCAGCAGTTTGGGGCTTAGTGCAGAAACGCTGTAT. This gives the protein CASSLGLSAETLY. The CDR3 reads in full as CASSLGLSAETLYF. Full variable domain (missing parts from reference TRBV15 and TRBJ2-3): DAGVTQTPRHEVAEKGQTIILKCEPVSGHNDLFWYRQTKIQGLELLSYFRSKSLMEDGGAFKDRFKAEMLNSSFSTLKIQPTEPKDSAVYLCASSLGLSAETLYFGSGTRLTVL.

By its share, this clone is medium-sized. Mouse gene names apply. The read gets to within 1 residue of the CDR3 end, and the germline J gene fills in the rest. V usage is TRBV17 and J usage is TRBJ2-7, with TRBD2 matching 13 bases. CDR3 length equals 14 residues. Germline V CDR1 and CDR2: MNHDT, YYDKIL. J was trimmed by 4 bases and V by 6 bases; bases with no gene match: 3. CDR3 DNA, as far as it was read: TGTGCTAGCAGCATGGGACTGGGGGGGTATGAACAGTAC. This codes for CASSMGLGGYEQY. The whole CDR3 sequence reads CASSMGLGGYEQYF.

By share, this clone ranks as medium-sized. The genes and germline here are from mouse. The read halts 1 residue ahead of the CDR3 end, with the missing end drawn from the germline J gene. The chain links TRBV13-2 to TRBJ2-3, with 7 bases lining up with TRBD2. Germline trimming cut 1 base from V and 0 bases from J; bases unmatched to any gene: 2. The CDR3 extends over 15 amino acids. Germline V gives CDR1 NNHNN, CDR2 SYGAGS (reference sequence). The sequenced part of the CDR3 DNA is TGTGCCAGCGGTGATCCTGGGGGTAGTGCAGAAACGCTGTAT. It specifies CASGDPGGSAETLY. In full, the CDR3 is CASGDPGGSAETLYF.

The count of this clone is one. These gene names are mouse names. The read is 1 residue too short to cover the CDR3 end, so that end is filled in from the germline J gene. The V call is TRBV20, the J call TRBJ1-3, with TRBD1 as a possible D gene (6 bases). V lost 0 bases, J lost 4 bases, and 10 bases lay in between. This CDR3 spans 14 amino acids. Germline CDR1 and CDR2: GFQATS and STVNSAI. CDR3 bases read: TGTGGTGCTAGGGATTGGGGGGCGGGAAATACGCTCTAT. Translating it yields CGARDWGAGNTLY. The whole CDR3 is CGARDWGAGNTLYF.